The present entry profiles one TCR beta chain with its context. Its target is not known. The entry originates in a study of T cell responses to AZD1222 COVID-19 vaccine. General observations from the study: In a largely white British group with more females than males, clonal diversity was possibly underestimated. Regions 160-218 and 743-854 held dominance among vaccine-associated CD4 TCRs, which spanned spike. AZD1222 recipients seropositive at baseline numbered only 5 to 7.

Clones were sequenced by immunoSEQ multiplex PCR, and TCRdb holds only the in-frame ones, with some missing. The sample has about 150,000 clones, 90% seen once; the top ten hold less than 2%. This material consisted of peripheral blood, taken on day 0 of AZD1222 vaccination. The origin of this receptor is an adult in good health.

In DNA, the CDR3 is TGTGCCAGCAGCCTCCCACCTTACCCACAGGACCCGCCGAATGAAAAACTGTTTTTT. Its translation is CASSLPPYPQDPPNEKLFF. V and J are TRBV7-9 and TRBJ1-4; D perhaps matches TRBD1 (5 bases). The CDR3 is made up of 19 amino acids. Trimming removed 5 bases at V and 5 bases at J, with 27 bases between. CDR1 and CDR2 (germline): SEHNR, FQNEAQ (reference sequence). The complete variable domain, with remaining parts taken from reference TRBV7-9 and TRBJ1-4, reads DTGVSQNPRHKITKRGQNVTFRCDPISEHNRLYWYRQTLGQGPEFLTYFQNEAQLEKSRLLSDRFSAERPKGSFSTLEIQRTEQGDSAMYLCASSLPPYPQDPPNEKLFFGSGTQLSVL.